This paragraph reports one T cell receptor beta chain. V lost 8 bases, J lost 2 bases, and 13 bases lay in between. The CDR3 runs 14 residues. Per germline, CDR1 KGHDR and CDR2 SFDVKD. The data derive from a study of blood T cell repertoires in COVID-19. Original methodology: Researchers report that nucleated cell counts were estimated from reference gene primer amplification. TCRdb keeps only in-frame clones here, not all; method: immunoSEQ multiplex PCR. Clonal size and the V and J genes are those of that table, whereas D and trimming came from the DNA. The sample has about 380,000 clones, around 87% seen once. Cohort 3 donors were reported recovered after two negative PCRs, clearance, or symptom resolution.

Sequencing was done on a sample of PBMCs or T cells enriched from blood (not recorded which). The clonotype originates from a man aged 25-45 years who had recovered from COVID-19. This chain links TRBV24-1 with TRBJ2-3; D not resolved. CDR3 loop: CATIRRQITDTQYF. DNA of the CDR3: TGTGCCACCATTCGGCGACAAATCACAGATACGCAGTATTTT.